Listed here are 25 T cell receptor beta chains from one sample, sequenced in a study of cytomegalovirus exposure and HLA in healthy donors. The PCR used 60 Vbeta and 13 Jbeta primers. Assay: immunoSEQ multiplex PCR; the TCRdb copy retains only in-frame clones and omits some. This table holds about 37,000 clones, roughly 79% found once. The material sequenced was PBMCs. These receptors all come from a middle-aged woman in good health and CMV-seronegative.

The chain combines TRBV6-6 with TRBJ2-5, with 11 bases matching TRBD1. Germline V gene lookup returns CDR1 MNHNY and CDR2 SVGAGI (reference sequence). J was trimmed by 5 bases and V by 6 bases; bases with no gene match: 5. CDR3 length equals 14 residues. The CDR3 sequence: CASSRGQGVETQYF. Here the CDR3 DNA reads TGTGCCAGCAGCCGGGGACAGGGGGTGGAGACCCAGTACTTC.

The chain has TRBV7-9 and TRBJ1-4; 8 bases align to TRBD1. The CDR3 loop spans 15 amino acids. Trimming took 1 base from V and 5 from J; bases not matched to a gene: 3. CDR1 is SEHNR and CDR2 is FQNEAQ in the germline V gene (reference sequence). CDR3 coding DNA: TGTGCCAGCAGCTTAGGGGCAGGGGGCAATGAAAAACTGTTTTTT. It specifies CASSLGAGGNEKLFF.

J is TRBJ2-7 and V is TRBV7-8; 11 nucleotides agree with TRBD2. V was pared by 2 bases and J by 4 bases, with 4 bases of the junction left unmatched. Germline CDR1 reads SGHVS; CDR2 reads FQNEAQ. The length of the CDR3 is 15 residues. The CDR3 region is CASSLLAGGVYEQYF. The DNA for the CDR3 is TGTGCCAGCAGCTTACTAGCGGGGGGTGTTTACGAGCAGTACTTC.

The chain joins TRBV28 to TRBJ1-2, with 9 bases that match TRBD1. This CDR3 contains 16 residues. V lost 3 bases to trimming and J lost 2 bases; unmatched junction nucleotides: 7. Germline V gives CDR1 MDHEN, CDR2 SYDVKM. CDR3 in amino acids: CASSLPRTGANYGYTF. In DNA form, the CDR3 reads TGTGCCAGCAGTTTGCCCCGGACAGGGGCCAACTATGGCTACACCTTC.

The gene calls are TRBV7-9 and TRBJ2-7; tentative D call: TRBD2 (5 bases). With 4 bases removed from V and 6 bases from J, the gap between germline ends came to 16 bases. Germline V CDR1 and CDR2: SEHNR, FQNEAQ (reference sequence). The CDR3 is made up of 14 amino acids. CDR3: CASSSPLTRFEQYV. DNA of the CDR3: TGTGCCAGCAGCTCCCCCCTCACTAGGTTCGAGCAGTACGTC.

The rearrangement uses TRBV18 and TRBJ1-2; 7 bases are shared with TRBD1. J was trimmed by 2 bases and V by 3 bases; bases with no gene match: 12. Germline assignment: CDR1 KGHSH and CDR2 LQKENI. The CDR3 contains 17 residues. CDR3: CASSPLGGRGSNYGYTF. DNA of the CDR3: TGTGCCAGCTCACCCCTGGGGGGCAGGGGGTCCAACTATGGCTACACCTTC.

The V and J genes are TRBV5-5 and TRBJ2-5; 7 bases agree with TRBD1. The V gene's germline CDR1 is SGHKS and CDR2 YYEKEE (reference sequence). CDR3 length: 16 residues. V trimming: 1 base; J trimming: 3 bases; junction bases outside the gene matches: 9. This CDR3 is CASSLYGVTGKETQYF. The CDR3 DNA sequence: TGTGCCAGCAGCTTGTATGGGGTGACAGGGAAAGAGACCCAGTACTTC.

This clone was found once. The J gene is TRBJ1-3, the V gene TRBV7-2; TRBD1 aligns across 10 bases. With V trimmed by 5 bases and J by 4 bases, 11 bases remained unmatched. Per germline, CDR1 SGHTA and CDR2 FQGNSA. This CDR3 spans 17 amino acids. CDR3 amino acids: CASSLRDRGLAGNTIYF. The CDR3 DNA sequence: TGTGCCAGCAGCCTAAGGGACAGGGGTTTAGCGGGAAACACCATATATTTT.

The V gene is TRBV5-1, the J gene TRBJ1-1; TRBD1 matches 7 bases. CDR3 length equals 15 residues. Trimming cost V 3 bases and J 8 bases; bases outside gene matches: 13. Germline CDR1 is SGHRS and CDR2 is YFSETQ. This chain's CDR3 is CASSWGQQGRPEAFF. CDR3 bases: TGCGCCAGCAGCTGGGGACAGCAAGGGAGGCCAGAAGCTTTCTTT.

The chain has TRBV10-3 and TRBJ1-2; 9 bases are shared with TRBD1. J lost 5 bases, V lost 10 bases, and 14 bases had no gene match. This CDR3 spans 15 amino acids. Germline V gene data show CDR1 as ENHRY and CDR2 as SYGVKD. CDR3 amino acids: CATLNTRDREYGYTF. In nucleotides, the CDR3 is TGTGCCACCCTGAACACCCGGGACAGGGAGTATGGCTACACCTTC.

This chain uses TRBV10-3 with TRBJ1-4, with 10 bases identical to TRBD1. V dropped 2 bases and J dropped 7; count of bases not matched to a gene: 1. Looked up from germline, CDR1 is ENHRY and CDR2 is SYGVKD. This CDR3 region has 14 residues. The CDR3 reads CAISEGTGVEKLFF. CDR3 bases: TGTGCCATCAGTGAGGGGACAGGGGTTGAAAAACTGTTTTTT.

The chain combines TRBV9 with TRBJ1-4; no reliable D call. Per germline, CDR1 SGDLS and CDR2 YYNGEE. Deletions cut 4 bases from V and 7 bases from J, with 8 bases between. The CDR3 consists of 12 residues. The CDR3 loop reads CASSRDGEKLFF. DNA for the CDR3: TGTGCCAGCAGCCGGGATGGTGAAAAACTGTTTTTT.

This sequence joins TRBV7-2 and TRBJ2-3; D gene ambiguous. The germline V gene encodes CDR1 SGHTA and CDR2 FQGNSA. Between the trimmed V and J ends, which lost 0 bases and 2 bases, there was a span of 3 bases. This CDR3 has 13 residues. The CDR3 loop reads CASSLALTDTQYF. CDR3 sequence (DNA): TGTGCCAGCAGCTTAGCCCTCACAGATACGCAGTATTTT. Based on the CDR3 plus reference TRBV7-2 and TRBJ2-3, the full variable domain is GAGVSQSPSNKVTEKGKDVELRCDPISGHTALYWYRQSLGQGLEFLIYFQGNSAPDKSGLPSDRFSAERTGGSVSTLTIQRTQQEDSAVYLCASSLALTDTQYFGPGTRLTVL.

CDR3 loop: CASSLAGVLGETQYF. As DNA, the CDR3 is TGTGCCAGCAGCTTAGCAGGGGTACTAGGGGAGACCCAGTACTTC. The chain recombines TRBV5-8 with TRBJ2-5; a weak D match, TRBD1 (6 bases). This CDR3 comprises 15 residues. CDR1 and CDR2 (germline): SGHTS, YDEGEE. The V end lost 2 bases, the J end lost 5 bases, and 16 bases lay between the germline ends.

This chain links TRBV6-1 with TRBJ1-1; the D gene is possibly TRBD1 (5 bases). The CDR3 runs to 18 residues. The V and J ends lost 2 bases and 0 bases respectively, with 19 bases between them. Germline V lookup: CDR1 MNHNS, CDR2 SASEGT. The CDR3 loop is CASSESAWRTTMNTEAFF. The CDR3 nucleotides are TGTGCCAGCAGTGAAAGCGCATGGCGGACAACCATGAACACTGAAGCTTTCTTT.

The gene calls are TRBV29-1 and TRBJ2-1; the match to TRBD2 covers 16 bases. Germline-derived CDR1 and CDR2 are SQVTM and ANQGSEA. The CDR3 contains 14 residues. Germline trimming cut 4 bases from V and 9 bases from J; bases unmatched to any gene: 3. The CDR3 sequence is CSVGGLAGGSEQFF. The DNA of the CDR3 is TGCAGCGTTGGGGGACTAGCGGGGGGGTCTGAGCAGTTCTTC.

J is TRBJ1-5 and V is TRBV19, with 8 bases aligning to TRBD1. Looked up from germline, CDR1 is LNHDA and CDR2 is SQIVND (reference sequence). The CDR3 contains 14 residues. V shed 8 bases and J 1 base; nucleotides not matched to a gene: 4. DNA for the CDR3: TGTGCCAGTGGACAGGGTACCAGCAATCAGCCCCAGCATTTT. Translating gives CASGQGTSNQPQHF.

The chain couples TRBV2 to TRBJ2-2; D uncertain. Trimming removed 1 base from V and 3 bases from J, with 6 bases in between. This CDR3 is built from 14 residues. CDR1 SNHLY and CDR2 FYNNEI come from the germline V gene. The CDR3 DNA reads as TGTGCCAGCAGTGAAGAGAGCGACACCGGGGAGCTGTTTTTT. This sequence encodes CASSEESDTGELFF.

J is TRBJ2-2 and V is TRBV7-2; 10 positions agree with TRBD2. This CDR3 region has 16 residues. CDR1 is SGHTA, CDR2 FQGNSA, per germline. The V and J ends lost 2 bases and 6 bases, in that order; junction bases with no gene match: 6. The CDR3 nucleotides are TGTGCCAGCAGCTTATCGGCGGGACTAGCGTCCGGGGAGCTGTTTTTT. Its protein is CASSLSAGLASGELFF. Filled out from reference TRBV7-2 and TRBJ2-2, the complete variable domain reads GAGVSQSPSNKVTEKGKDVELRCDPISGHTALYWYRQSLGQGLEFLIYFQGNSAPDKSGLPSDRFSAERTGGSVSTLTIQRTQQEDSAVYLCASSLSAGLASGELFFGEGSRLTVL.

This clone was observed once. Here the CDR3 reads CASICSRDILLLLYNEKLFF. The CDR3 bases are TGTGCCAGCATATGTTCTCGGGACATCCTTCTTCTTCTCTATAATGAAAAACTGTTTTTT. The chain couples TRBV6-4 to TRBJ1-4; weak D call: TRBD1 (6 bases). CDR3 length: 20 amino acids. Germline V gene sequence: CDR1 MRHNA, CDR2 SNTAGT. V gave up 7 bases and J gave up 4 bases, with 31 bases separating them.

The genes are TRBV4-3 and TRBJ1-6, with D perhaps TRBD1 (6 bases). V was shortened by 0 bases and J by 9 bases, with 15 bases between the two germline ends. The CDR3 loop spans 16 amino acids. From germline, CDR1 is LGHNA and CDR2 YSLEER. The CDR3, as DNA: TGCGCCAGCAGCCAAGATCCGGGCAGGGGAAGTTCACCCCTCCACTTT. It specifies CASSQDPGRGSSPLHF.

The chain combines TRBV7-9 with TRBJ1-6; 9 bases map to TRBD1. The CDR3 covers 16 residues. The J segment lost 10 bases and the V segment lost 5 bases, leaving 12 bases of the junction unmatched. CDR1 and CDR2 (germline): SEHNR, FQNEAQ (reference sequence). CDR3 DNA sequence: TGTGCCAGCAGCACCCTCGACCGGGACAGGGAATCACCCCTCCACTTT. Translated, it gives CASSTLDRDRESPLHF.

This clone was recorded a few times. This chain connects TRBV27 to TRBJ1-3; D ambiguous. Germline loops: CDR1 MNHEY, CDR2 SMNVEV (reference sequence). This CDR3 is built from 13 residues. V was trimmed by 6 bases and J by 4 bases, leaving 10 bases between them. The CDR3 is CASRQTRGNTIYF. Written as DNA, the CDR3 is TGTGCCAGCAGGCAAACGAGGGGAAACACCATATATTTT.

The gene calls are TRBV11-1 and TRBJ2-1; TRBD2 agrees at 10 bases. The CDR3 totals 15 residues. Germline values: CDR1 SGHAT, CDR2 FQDESV (reference sequence). V dropped 4 bases and J dropped 5; count of bases not matched to a gene: 5. In DNA form, the CDR3 reads TGTGCCAGCAGCTCCCAGCGGGGGGGACACAATGAGCAGTTCTTC. Residues: CASSSQRGGHNEQFF.

The J gene is TRBJ2-6, the V gene TRBV27; maybe TRBD2 (5 bases). CDR3 size: 15 residues. Germline V gene data show CDR1 as MNHEY and CDR2 as SMNVEV (reference sequence). Trimming pared 4 bases from V and 2 bases from J, leaving 9 bases between. The CDR3 bases are TGTGCCAGCAGTTCGAGGGAGACTGGGGCCAACGTCCTGACTTTC. Residues: CASSSRETGANVLTF.